This T cell receptor beta chain originates from a study of T-cell memory formation after mild COVID-19. This clonotype was recorded many times. One entry per CDR3 protein, called by TCRdb with MiXCR from the 5' RACE reads. The sample has approximately 300,000 distinct CDR3 sequences, about a sixth seen once. The CDR3 loop spans 16 amino acids. With 5 bases clipped from V and 1 base from J, the junction kept 7 bases outside the gene matches. The germline gives CDR1 SGHTA, CDR2 FQGNSA. This rearrangement joins TRBV7-2 to TRBJ2-1, with 8 bases lining up with TRBD2. This clonotype originated in a young man who had mild COVID-19 (a few samples of this study predate the infection). Cell type and time point are not known. Sequences were obtained from PBMCs or a T cell subset sorted from them (not recorded which). In nucleotides, the CDR3 is TGTGCCAGCAGCGCCGGGAGGGTCGAATCCTACAATGAGCAGTTCTTC. It encodes CASSAGRVESYNEQFF.